These 6 T cell receptor beta chains came from one sample sequenced in a study of circulating and synovial CD4+ cells in juvenile arthritis. Here immunoSEQ multiplex PCR was the method, and the copy in TCRdb shows in-frame clones only, minus some. Counted here are 30,000 to 40,000 clones, 90% to 95% occurring once; the ten biggest clones make up around 0.15%. The sequenced sample consisted of CD4+ T cells from blood. The receptors shown here come from a human donor with juvenile idiopathic arthritis.

J is TRBJ2-5 and V is TRBV7-2; no firm D call. CDR1 is SGHTA, CDR2 FQGNSA, per germline. The CDR3 runs to 13 residues. The germline V and J ends were trimmed by 1 base and 7 bases, with 10 bases remaining between them. The CDR3 nucleotides are TGTGCCAGCAGCTTAGTCACTCCAGGGACCCAGTACTTC. This gives the protein CASSLVTPGTQYF.

J is TRBJ1-2 and V is TRBV7-2; D is unresolved. The CDR3 spans 14 residues. Trimming cost V 2 bases and J 3 bases, with 10 bases left between them. Germline V gene sequence: CDR1 SGHTA, CDR2 FQGNSA. The CDR3 loop is CASSLNSGDYGYTF. In DNA form, the CDR3 reads TGTGCCAGCAGCTTAAATTCGGGAGACTATGGCTACACCTTC.

This chain joins TRBV23-1 and TRBJ2-7, with TRBD1 identical over 9 bases. TRBV23-1 carries the ORF label, with uncertain function. CDR3 length: 15 residues. J gave up 0 bases and V 8 bases, and 8 bases lay outside the gene matches. CDR3 in amino acids: CASVDRGHSSYEQYF. CDR3 nucleotide sequence: TGCGCCAGCGTGGACAGGGGCCATAGCTCCTACGAGCAGTACTTC.

V usage is TRBV2 and J usage is TRBJ2-7; maybe TRBD1 (6 bases). V lost 6 bases, J lost 9 bases, and 24 bases lay in between. The CDR3 totals 15 residues. In germline, CDR1 is SNHLY, CDR2 FYNNEI. Written as DNA, the CDR3 is TGTGCCAGCAGCCCCCCGACAGGAGACCTAAGTGGGCAGTACTTC. Its protein is CASSPPTGDLSGQYF. Filled out from reference TRBV2 and TRBJ2-7, the complete variable domain reads EPEVTQTPSHQVTQMGQEVILRCVPISNHLYFYWYRQILGQKVEFLVSFYNNEISEKSEIFDDQFSVERPDGSNFTLKIRSTKLEDSAMYFCASSPPTGDLSGQYFGPGTRLTVT.

This chain links TRBV28 with TRBJ1-3, with 7 nucleotides matching TRBD1. J gave up 0 bases and V 6 bases, and 14 bases lay outside the gene matches. The CDR3 is 18 residues long. CDR1 MDHEN and CDR2 SYDVKM come from the germline V gene. As DNA, the CDR3 is TGTGCCAGCAGATTAAACAAGATCCGGGACAGCTCTGGAAACACCATATATTTT. Its protein is CASRLNKIRDSSGNTIYF.

The chain uses TRBV18 and TRBJ1-5; D gene uncertain. Trimming pared 0 bases from V and 0 bases from J, leaving 9 bases between. The CDR3 loop spans 16 amino acids. Germline lookup yields CDR1 KGHSH and CDR2 LQKENI. This chain's CDR3 is CASSPPGVYSNQPQHF. CDR3 DNA sequence: TGTGCCAGCTCACCACCGGGAGTTTATAGCAATCAGCCCCAGCATTTT.